This T cell receptor (beta chain) stems from a study of PD-L1 blockade in urothelial cancer. As for the study in general: Patients' histories included 0 to 3 prior chemotherapy regimens.

Assay: immunoSEQ multiplex PCR; the TCRdb copy retains only in-frame clones and omits some. Among tens of thousands of clones listed, roughly 85% were seen once. Study outcomes and limitations: Durable-benefit cases showed more tumor-associated blood clone expansion at 3 weeks.

As for this clone: Its target is unknown.

Sequenced here: PBMCs, sampled around atezolizumab (anti-PD-L1) treatment. The receptor was derived from a man in his fifties or sixties with urothelial cancer.

CDR3 loop: CASSLSWWQFF. The CDR3 bases are TGTGCCAGCAGCTTGAGCTGGTGGCAGTTCTTC. This chain connects TRBV5-6 to TRBJ2-1; the D is unclear. The CDR3 contains 11 residues. Trimming cost V 1 base and J 12 bases, with 8 bases left between them. Germline V lookup: CDR1 SGHDT, CDR2 YYEEEE.